This section outlines one T cell receptor beta chain sequence together with its context. Its target is not known. From the RT-PCR reads, TCRdb called clonotypes with MiXCR, one entry per CDR3 protein. Among more than 400,000 distinct CDR3 sequences listed, approximately 7.2% were seen once. The entry originates in a study of response to subunit inactivated influenza vaccine. Study results and limitations: Authors suggested each seasonal influenza vaccination recruits few new T cells.

The sample consisted of PBMCs from blood, taken approximately 25 months after vaccination. This clonotype was sampled from a man aged 45 to 70 who received an inactivated influenza vaccine.

CDR3 loop: CATFPLNTGELFF. The DNA of the CDR3 is TGTGCCACCTTTCCGTTGAACACCGGGGAGCTGTTTTTT. The V gene is TRBV6-6, the J gene TRBJ2-2; no definite D call. With 10 bases removed from V and 1 base from J, the gap between germline ends came to 10 bases. Germline loops: CDR1 MNHNY, CDR2 SVGAGI (reference sequence). There are 13 residues in the CDR3.